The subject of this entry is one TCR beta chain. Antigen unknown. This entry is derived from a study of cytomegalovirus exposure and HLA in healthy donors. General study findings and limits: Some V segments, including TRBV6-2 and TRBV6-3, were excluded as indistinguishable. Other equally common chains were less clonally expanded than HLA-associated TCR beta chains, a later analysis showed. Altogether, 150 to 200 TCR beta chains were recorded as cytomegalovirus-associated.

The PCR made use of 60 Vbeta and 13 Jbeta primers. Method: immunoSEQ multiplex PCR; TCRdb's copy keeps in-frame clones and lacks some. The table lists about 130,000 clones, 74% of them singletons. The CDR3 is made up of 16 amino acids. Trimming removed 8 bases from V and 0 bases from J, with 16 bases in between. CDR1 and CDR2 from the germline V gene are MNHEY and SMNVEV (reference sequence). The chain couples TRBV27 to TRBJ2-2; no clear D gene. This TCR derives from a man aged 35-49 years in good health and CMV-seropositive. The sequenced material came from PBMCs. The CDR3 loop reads CASGTGELTNTGELFF. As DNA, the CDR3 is TGTGCCAGCGGAACCGGAGAATTGACGAACACCGGGGAGCTGTTTTTT.